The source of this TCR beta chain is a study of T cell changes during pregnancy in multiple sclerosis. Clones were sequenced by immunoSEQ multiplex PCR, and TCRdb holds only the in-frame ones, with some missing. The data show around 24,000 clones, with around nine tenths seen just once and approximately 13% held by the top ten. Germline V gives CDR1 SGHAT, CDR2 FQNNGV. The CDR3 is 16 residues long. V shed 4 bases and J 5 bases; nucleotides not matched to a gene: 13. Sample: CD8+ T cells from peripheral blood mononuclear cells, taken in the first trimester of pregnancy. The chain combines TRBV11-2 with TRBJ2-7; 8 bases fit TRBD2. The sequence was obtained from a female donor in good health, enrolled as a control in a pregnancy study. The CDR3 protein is CASSWAGGLQGHEQYF. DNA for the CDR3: TGTGCCAGCAGCTGGGCGGGAGGTCTCCAGGGCCACGAGCAGTACTTC.